Listed below are T cell receptor beta chains from one sample, sequenced in a study of cytomegalovirus exposure and HLA in healthy donors. Using immunoSEQ multiplex PCR, the repertoire was profiled, and TCRdb retains in-frame clones only, with some absent. The sample carries 210,000 or so clones, around 80% recorded once. Material for sequencing was PBMCs. The source is a girl under 10 years old in good health and CMV-seronegative. Each CDR3 is given without its conserved first and last residue. For some rows the clone size is stated as once, few or many, or as a class when expanded; others skip it.

CDR3 length,clone size,V gene,J gene,CDR3 protein
13,.,TRBV7-8,TRBJ2-3,ASSRTSLSTDTQY
15,.,TRBV15,TRBJ1-5,ATSRPGGGGFVQPQH
13,.,TRBV7-6,TRBJ2-3,ASSSRGGSTDTQY
11,.,TRBV19,TRBJ1-2,ASHLNPIYGYT
13,.,TRBV6-5,TRBJ1-1,ASSYSVVVDTEAF
11,.,TRBV29-1,TRBJ1-1,SVVPGGRTEAF
10,.,TRBV29-1,TRBJ2-7,SVVADNYEQY
10,.,TRBV2,TRBJ2-7,ASKALSYEQY
13,.,TRBV11-2,TRBJ1-1,ASSFTGTANTEAF
11,.,TRBV6-5,TRBJ1-1,ASSYVRGGKAF
14,.,TRBV7-9,TRBJ2-7,ASSLNVPGFSYEQY
12,.,TRBV4-2,TRBJ2-1,ASSQERSYEEQF
12,.,TRBV2,TRBJ1-5,ASSVQGARQPQH
13,.,TRBV5-1,TRBJ2-1,ASSWRLAGRGEQF
13,.,TRBV7-2,TRBJ1-5,ASSFSSGGPQPQH
10,.,TRBV4-1,TRBJ1-2,ASSQGRGGYT
11,.,TRBV19,TRBJ2-1,ASNSGTYNEQF
13,.,TRBV13,TRBJ2-3,ASSLSGGAPDTQY
17,.,TRBV7-9,TRBJ1-5,ASSLVLAGLGDSNQPQH
14,.,TRBV4-2,TRBJ1-2,ASSQTTGALNYGYT
11,.,TRBV11-2,TRBJ2-3,ASSLSTSSSMY
12,.,TRBV10-1,TRBJ2-1,ASSVQVPPDEQF
10,.,TRBV5-1,TRBJ1-2,ASSLDTYGYT
11,.,TRBV19,TRBJ2-5,ASTMRGRETQY
13,.,TRBV9,TRBJ1-3,ASSPQGSSGNTIY
11,once,TRBV9,TRBJ1-1,ASSNPGNTEAF